The T cell receptor beta chain under discussion was sequenced for a study of T cell clusters in autoimmune cytopenias. Multiplex touch-down PCR amplified TRB using TRB-A and TRB-B pools in one tube. TCRdb re-called the multiplex PCR reads, yielding one record per CDR3 amino acid sequence without DNA. The sample includes about 11,000 distinct CDR3 sequences. Germline V gives CDR1 MNHEY, CDR2 SMNVEV (reference sequence). The CDR3 contains 15 residues. Roughly 38,000 genome equivalents of blood DNA were amplified for TRB. This sample was shared with a second study, whose subject was T cell repertoires in aging, cancer and after chemotherapy. That paper notes: Donors were grouped into six age bands spanning 30 or younger through 70 or older.

Sequenced sample: peripheral blood. This receptor was obtained from a human donor in good health. The gene calls are TRBV27 and TRBJ2-1; TCRdb reports TRBD1, a call that lacks DNA to check it against. The CDR3 sequence: CASSFGTSSYNEQFF.